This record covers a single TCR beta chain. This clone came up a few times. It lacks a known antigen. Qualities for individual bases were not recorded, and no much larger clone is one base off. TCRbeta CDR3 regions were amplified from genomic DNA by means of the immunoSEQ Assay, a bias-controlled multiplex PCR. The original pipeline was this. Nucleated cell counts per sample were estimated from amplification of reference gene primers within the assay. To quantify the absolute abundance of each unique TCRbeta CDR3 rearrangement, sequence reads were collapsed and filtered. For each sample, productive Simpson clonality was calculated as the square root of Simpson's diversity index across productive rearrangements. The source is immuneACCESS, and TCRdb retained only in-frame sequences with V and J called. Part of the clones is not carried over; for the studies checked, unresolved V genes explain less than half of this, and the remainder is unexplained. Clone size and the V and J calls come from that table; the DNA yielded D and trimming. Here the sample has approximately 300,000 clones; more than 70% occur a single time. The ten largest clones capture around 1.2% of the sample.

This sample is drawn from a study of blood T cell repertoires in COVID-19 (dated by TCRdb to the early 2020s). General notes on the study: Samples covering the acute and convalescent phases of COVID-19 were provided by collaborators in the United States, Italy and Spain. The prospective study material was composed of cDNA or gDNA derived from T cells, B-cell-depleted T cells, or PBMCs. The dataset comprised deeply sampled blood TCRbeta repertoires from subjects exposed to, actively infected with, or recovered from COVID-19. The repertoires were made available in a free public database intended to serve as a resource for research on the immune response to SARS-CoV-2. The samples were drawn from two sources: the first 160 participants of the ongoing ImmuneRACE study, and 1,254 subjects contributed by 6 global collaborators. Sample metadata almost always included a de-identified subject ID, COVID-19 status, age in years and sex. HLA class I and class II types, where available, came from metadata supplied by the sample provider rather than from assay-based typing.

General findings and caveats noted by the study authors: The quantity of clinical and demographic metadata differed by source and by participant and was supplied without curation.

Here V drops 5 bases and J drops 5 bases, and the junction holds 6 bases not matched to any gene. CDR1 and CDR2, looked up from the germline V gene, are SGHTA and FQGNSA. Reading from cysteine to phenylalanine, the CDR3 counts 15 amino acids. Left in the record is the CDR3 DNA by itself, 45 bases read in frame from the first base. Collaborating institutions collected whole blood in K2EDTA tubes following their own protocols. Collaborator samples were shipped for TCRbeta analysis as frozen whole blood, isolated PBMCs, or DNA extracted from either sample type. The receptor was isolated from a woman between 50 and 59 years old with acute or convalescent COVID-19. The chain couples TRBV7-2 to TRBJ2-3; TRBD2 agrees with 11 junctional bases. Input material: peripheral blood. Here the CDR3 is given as CASSPVAGGGDTQYF. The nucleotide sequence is TGTGCCAGCAGCCCGGTAGCGGGAGGGGGAGATACGCAGTATTTT.